This T cell receptor beta chain was obtained from a study of T cell changes during pregnancy in multiple sclerosis. Produced via immunoSEQ multiplex PCR; TCRdb's table is partial and in-frame only. The sample includes about 120,000 clones, approximately 93% seen only once; the top ten take around 6%. Germline CDR1 is SGHTA and CDR2 is FQGTGA. This CDR3 comprises 15 residues. The ends lost 1 base at V and 6 bases at J; junction bases unmatched: 3. The sequenced sample was peripheral blood, obtained before pregnancy. The receptor's source is a female donor with multiple sclerosis, enrolled in a pregnancy study. This sequence joins TRBV7-3 and TRBJ1-6; 7 bases align to TRBD1. The CDR3: CASSLRGQSNSPLHF. Here the CDR3 DNA reads TGTGCCAGCAGCTTAAGGGGACAGAGTAATTCACCCCTCCACTTT.